A single TCR beta chain is shown here with its context. The data stem from a study of blood T cell repertoires in COVID-19. As processed by the authors: From reference gene primer amplification, estimates of nucleated cell counts were derived. Clones were sequenced by immunoSEQ multiplex PCR, and TCRdb holds only the in-frame ones, with some missing. D and trimming come from the DNA, and the V and J calls and clone size come from that table. Here the sample spans thousands of clones, 80% to 90% being singletons. The CDR3 sequence is 14 residues long. With 1 base removed from V and 5 bases from J, the gap between germline ends came to 11 bases. Per the germline V gene, CDR1 is PRHDT and CDR2 is FYEKMQ (reference sequence).

Source material: peripheral blood. The V gene is TRBV13, the J gene TRBJ2-5; the D gene is possibly TRBD2 (5 bases). This receptor was obtained from a man aged 65 to 85 with active COVID-19. The CDR3 DNA is TGTGCCAGCAGCTTAGATTCGGGAAGCGAGACCCAGTACTTC. Its protein is CASSLDSGSETQYF.